This passage covers 20 T cell receptor beta chains from one sample sequenced in a study of tumor-infiltrating lymphocytes in primary liver carcinoma. It was unsorted whole blood that yielded blood RNA, and germline DNA was also extracted. Making TCR beta cDNA involved roughly 500 ng total RNA and a constant-region primer. Researchers made the TCR beta libraries by running three nested multiplex PCR rounds with slightly modified ARM-PCR. Rounds one and two of PCR, each of 10 to 11 cycles, were primed with TRBV1-TRBV30 forward primers and a C-beta reverse primer. Each CDR3 protein gets one entry after TCRdb re-called the multiplex PCR reads with MiXCR. The repertoire consists of 300,000 to 400,000 distinct CDR3 sequences, with about two thirds occurring once and the leading ten covering roughly 6%. Sequenced sample: peripheral blood. The receptors derive from a man aged 40-50 years with primary liver carcinoma and hepatitis B virus infection.

This chain connects TRBV28 to TRBJ1-1; D perhaps matches TRBD1 (6 bases). The CDR3 sequence is 15 residues long. Germline lookup yields CDR1 MDHEN and CDR2 SYDVKM. V lost 8 bases and J 0 bases, leaving 16 bases between the germline ends. The CDR3 is CASENGQIMNTEAFF. The CDR3 bases are TGTGCCAGCGAAAACGGACAGATCATGAACACTGAAGCTTTCTTT. The variable domain in full, with the rest retrieved from reference TRBV28 and TRBJ1-1, is DVKVTQSSRYLVKRTGEKVFLECVQDMDHENMFWYRQDPGLGLRLIYFSYDVKMKEKGDIPEGYSVSREKKERFSLILESASTNQTSMYLCASENGQIMNTEAFFGQGTRLTVV.

The rearrangement joins TRBV5-1 to TRBJ2-7; D is uncertain. Germline V gene lookup returns CDR1 SGHRS and CDR2 YFSETQ. Trimming removed 1 base from V and 6 bases from J, with 8 bases in between. The length of the CDR3 is 12 residues. CDR3 in DNA: TGCGCCAGCAGCTTGAATACTGTCGAGCAGTACTTC. Translating it yields CASSLNTVEQYF.

The chain joins TRBV6-5 to TRBJ2-7, with D uncertain. Trimming stripped 2 bases from V and 4 bases from J, with 21 bases between. Germline V gene sequence: CDR1 MNHEY, CDR2 SVGAGI. The CDR3 has 17 residues. The CDR3 loop reads CASSYPLPGRKDYEQYF. The CDR3 region has the DNA TGTGCCAGCAGTTACCCTCTCCCGGGCCGGAAGGATTACGAGCAGTACTTC.

Ten or more counts support this clonotype. The CDR3 DNA follows: TGTGCCAGCAGCTATGGACAGGGTGAGGAGACCCAGTACTTC. It encodes CASSYGQGEETQYF. J is TRBJ2-5 and V is TRBV11-2; 8 bases align to TRBD1. V shed 4 bases, J shed 5 bases, and the junction held 6 bases outside the gene matches. CDR3 size: 14 residues. Germline V gene lookup returns CDR1 SGHAT and CDR2 FQNNGV.

V is TRBV6-6 and J is TRBJ2-1; TRBD2 matches at 7 bases. The CDR3 contains 17 residues. CDR1 MNHNY and CDR2 SVGAGI come from the germline V gene (reference sequence). V shed 2 bases, J shed 6 bases, and the junction held 13 bases outside the gene matches. The DNA for the CDR3 is TGTGCCAGCAGTTACCGACCGTGGGGGGGTCCCAGCAATGAGCAGTTCTTC. Translating gives CASSYRPWGGPSNEQFF.

This clonotype was counted only a few times. Possible read error: a much larger clone is one base away. The V and J genes are TRBV6-2 or TRBV6-3 and TRBJ2-2; unclear D gene. The CDR3 has 13 residues. The germline gives CDR1 MNHEY, CDR2 SVGEGT. For the CDR3, the DNA is TGTGCCAGCAGTCGTCCGACCACCGTGGAGCTGTTTTTT. Encoded protein: CASSRPTTVELFF.

In its sample, this clonotype was seen once. One end of the junction fails to match germline, which may point to a read error. The chain couples TRBV11-2 to TRBJ2-1; TRBD1 agrees at 10 bases. The length of the CDR3 is 15 residues. Looked up from germline, CDR1 is SGHAT and CDR2 is FQNNGV. This CDR3 is CTSSSNGTGENEQFF. CDR3 sequence (DNA): TGTACCAGCAGCTCAAACGGGACAGGGGAAAATGAGCAGTTCTTC.

This clonotype has only one observation. The conserved closing phenylalanine or tryptophan is absent in this CDR3, likely reflecting a read error. This chain uses TRBV30 with TRBJ2-1, with 14 positions matching TRBD2. Germline lookup yields CDR1 GTSNPN and CDR2 SVGIG (reference sequence). V lost 2 bases, J lost 8 bases, and 5 bases stayed unmatched. This CDR3 comprises 15 residues. The CDR3 DNA sequence: TGTGCCTGGAGTAAGCGACTAGCGGGAGGGGATGAGCAGTTCTCC. This sequence encodes CAWSKRLAGGDEQFS.

As regards this clonotype: The conserved final phenylalanine or tryptophan is absent from the CDR3, which likely points to a read error. The chain recombines TRBV5-6 with TRBJ1-6; 9 positions match TRBD1. Germline CDR1 reads SGHDT; CDR2 reads YYEEEE. The CDR3 is 17 residues long. V lost 3 bases to trimming and J lost 4 bases; unmatched junction nucleotides: 8. CDR3 bases: TGTGCCAGCAGCTCCCGAGGGGGGACAGGGTATAATTCACCCCTCCACGTT. Protein sequence: CASSSRGGTGYNSPLHV.

This rearrangement joins TRBV11-2 to TRBJ2-2, with 11 bases that match TRBD1. The CDR3 is made up of 17 amino acids. Germline V gene sequence: CDR1 SGHAT, CDR2 FQNNGV. V gave up 9 bases and J gave up 3 bases; unmatched junction bases: 12. This chain's CDR3 is CARSQKGQGADTGELFF. CDR3 in DNA: TGTGCCAGAAGCCAAAAAGGACAGGGGGCTGACACCGGGGAGCTGTTTTTT.

This clonotype was observed a handful of times. At one boundary the junction diverges from the germline segment, which might be a read error. V is TRBV7-9 and J is TRBJ1-4, with D perhaps matching TRBD1 (5 bases). In germline, CDR1 is SEHNR, CDR2 FQNEAQ (reference sequence). The CDR3 runs to 14 residues. The DNA for the CDR3 is TGTGCCAGTAGCTTAAACAGGCAAAGTGAAAAACTGTTTTTT. Amino acids: CASSLNRQSEKLFF.

The CDR3 DNA reads as TGTGCCAGAGGCCGTGAACTAGGGAACGAGCAGTTCTTC. Translation: CARGRELGNEQFF. This chain connects TRBV11-2 to TRBJ2-1; possible D gene TRBD2, 5 bases. Germline V gene data show CDR1 as SGHAT and CDR2 as FQNNGV. The ends were cut back, 9 bases at V and 10 bases at J, with 19 bases in the middle. The CDR3 covers 13 residues.

The CDR3 reads CASTRRGGSYGYTF. DNA of the CDR3: TGTGCCAGCACCCGACGGGGGGGGTCGTATGGCTACACCTTC. The J gene is TRBJ1-2, the V gene TRBV5-5, with D possibly being TRBD1 (5 bases). Germline CDR1 reads SGHKS; CDR2 reads YYEKEE (reference sequence). This CDR3 region has 14 residues. V was shortened by 6 bases and J by 5 bases, with 17 bases between the two germline ends.

Notes on this clonotype: A much larger clone is a single base away; this may be a read error. The V call is TRBV6-6, the J call TRBJ1-5; TRBD1 matches at 11 bases. CDR3 size: 15 residues. Germline lookup yields CDR1 MNHNY and CDR2 SVGAGI (reference sequence). CDR3 region: CASSWTGGGNQSQHF. In DNA form, the CDR3 reads TGTGCCAGCAGTTGGACAGGGGGCGGTAATCAGTCCCAGCATTTT.

The V call is TRBV4-1, the J call TRBJ2-7; 10 nucleotides align to TRBD2. Germline V gene data show CDR1 as MGHRA and CDR2 as YSYEKL. CDR3 length: 16 amino acids. CDR3 bases: TGCGCGAACAGCCAAGGTCCTAGCGGGAGCTCCTACGAGCAGTACTTC. Translation gives CANSQGPSGSSYEQYF.

The chain employs TRBV24-1 and TRBJ2-3, with D hard to call. Germline CDR1 reads KGHDR; CDR2 reads SFDVKD. V was cut by 1 base and J by 2 bases, with 9 bases left in between. This CDR3 is 15 amino acids long. CDR3 region: CATSDFVSATDTQYF. The CDR3, as DNA: TGTGCCACCAGTGATTTTGTTTCGGCCACAGATACGCAGTATTTT.

Turning to this clonotype: Lacking the conserved final phenylalanine or tryptophan, this CDR3 likely reflects a read error. The chain combines TRBV29-1 with TRBJ1-2; the D is unclear. This CDR3 has 11 amino acids. The V gene's germline CDR1 is SQVTM and CDR2 ANQGSEA. This CDR3 reads CSVSGDYGYTL. In DNA form, the CDR3 reads TGCAGTGTCTCCGGGGACTATGGCTACACCCTC.

V and J are TRBV5-1 and TRBJ2-1, with 8 bases fitting TRBD1. V gave up 2 bases and J gave up 2 bases; unmatched junction bases: 3. CDR3 length equals 15 residues. Per germline, CDR1 SGHRS and CDR2 YFSETQ. The CDR3 protein is CASSFGQGTYNEQFF. The CDR3 DNA sequence: TGCGCCAGCAGCTTCGGACAGGGAACCTACAATGAGCAGTTCTTC.

A note on this clonotype: This may stem from a read error, because a much larger clone lies one nucleotide away. The gene calls are TRBV12-3 or TRBV12-4 and TRBJ1-6; no firm D call. There are 14 residues in the CDR3. CDR3 coding DNA: TGTGCCAGCAGTTTAACGGGAGGTAATTCACCCCTCAACTTT. It is translated as CASSLTGGNSPLNF.

The gene calls are TRBV11-2 and TRBJ1-1; D gene unclear. The germline V gene encodes CDR1 SGHAT and CDR2 FQNNGV. The V end was cut by 5 bases, the J end by 1 base, with 11 bases between. CDR3 length: 14 residues. The CDR3 DNA reads TGTGCCAGCAGCGCCTGGCCTACGAACACTGAAGCTTTCTTT. It encodes CASSAWPTNTEAFF.